This TCR beta chain is drawn from a study of CD8 T cells in ankylosing spondylitis (dated by TCRdb to 2015 to 2018). Looking at the study overall: The study profiled T cell receptor beta repertoires in healthy donors and ankylosing spondylitis patients to find disease-linked TCR variants. The full study cohort was made up of 25 to 30 ankylosing spondylitis patients and over 90 healthy donors. Peripheral blood samples were taken, and synovial fluid was additionally collected from ankylosing spondylitis patients. Overall results and qualifications from the work: The disease-linked clones showed a CD8+ phenotype and occurred at relatively low frequencies in peripheral blood. Blood from ankylosing spondylitis patients appeared to be characterized by a TCR beta motif made up of under ten highly homologous amino acid variants. Some TCR beta motif variants had previously been reported in synovial fluid and blood of reactive arthritis patients, which suggested common disease-initiation mechanisms. Significant enrichment of the disease-linked clones was reported in matched synovial fluid samples from ankylosing spondylitis patients.

The cysteine opens and the phenylalanine closes a CDR3 of 15 amino acids. Only CDR3 DNA remains: 45 bases, in frame from the first base. The junction shows trimming of 5 bases on V and 6 bases on J, and the gene matches do not reach 13 bases of it. The germline V gene specifies LGHNA as CDR1 and YNFKEQ as CDR2. The sequencer was an Illumina HiSeq 2500. Quantitative 5'-RACE with molecular barcodes was the method used to prepare the TCR beta libraries. The source study handled its data this way. To identify disease-linked TCR variants, a new computational method was used, one built on a probabilistic model of VDJ rearrangement. Through fastp at Q25 and MiXCR, TCRdb rebuilt clones from the public reads, retaining in-frame beta chains. Merged by CDR3 protein, the rows form single entries marked with the most common genes and DNA. Clone size and V and J calls follow TCRdb, not the original study. The sample table contains 400,000 or so distinct CDR3 sequences; only one count was recorded for 25% to 30% of them. The top ten clonotypes cover 0.89% of the sample.

This clonotype showed up just a few times. Its recognized antigen is unknown. Base qualities were left out, and no much larger clone turns up one base away. The sequence came from a male donor with ankylosing spondylitis. The rearranged chain carries TRBV4-2 and TRBJ2-7; TRBD1 agrees with 7 junctional bases. Sequencing was performed on blood, either unsorted or a sorted T cell fraction (not recorded which). CDR3 reads: CASSFVDRVLVEQYF. At the DNA level, the sequence is TGTGCCAGCAGCTTTGTTGACAGGGTCTTAGTCGAGCAGTACTTC.